This note documents a single T cell receptor (beta chain) sequence. Its antigen is undetermined. This sample is part of a study of T cells in Graves' hyperthyroidism and ophthalmopathy. Study-wide findings and caveats: Blood also showed most of the thyroid clonotypes that were expanded above 0.001. Ophthalmopathy was identified by the model a median around 5.9 months ahead of onset.

CDR3 length equals 15 residues. The V end was cut by 0 bases, the J end by 5 bases, with 13 bases between. The germline V gene encodes CDR1 SGHRS and CDR2 YFSETQ. Amplification of TCR beta CDR3 regions used RNA as the template. TCR CDR3 regions were first amplified by RT-PCR with HTBI primers. Via MiXCR, TCRdb re-called the multiplex PCR reads, giving one row per CDR3 protein. The sample includes 370,000 or so distinct CDR3 sequences, about 15% of them seen just once. Patients aged 18 to 65 had newly diagnosed hyperthyroidism that had lasted under 2 months. First hyperthyroidism diagnosis is when the blood sample was obtained, before any ophthalmopathy symptoms.

Sequenced: blood. This chain joins TRBV5-1 and TRBJ2-3, with D possibly being TRBD1 (6 bases). This TCR was recovered from a woman younger than 30 with Graves' hyperthyroidism that later progressed to Graves' ophthalmopathy. Here the CDR3 reads CASSLGSGAGDTQYF. The CDR3 DNA follows: TGCGCCAGCAGCTTGGGTTCAGGGGCCGGAGATACGCAGTATTTT.